Following are 7 T cell receptor beta chains from one sample sequenced in a study of blood T cell repertoires in COVID-19. Here immunoSEQ multiplex PCR was the method, and the copy in TCRdb shows in-frame clones only, minus some. The table records about 500,000 clones, roughly nine tenths of them present only once. The sequencing input was peripheral blood. All receptors come from a man between 18 and 29 years old with COVID-19, enrolled during active disease.

The rearrangement uses TRBV19 and TRBJ2-1, with 8 nucleotides matching TRBD2. Losses at the gene ends were 10 bases for V and 3 bases for J; bases not matched to a gene: 8. Germline V CDR1 and CDR2: LNHDA, SQIVND (reference sequence). This CDR3 spans 14 amino acids. The CDR3 nucleotides are TGTGCCACAACACGGCTAGCGGGCTACAATGAGCAGTTCTTC. It codes for CATTRLAGYNEQFF.

The chain links TRBV19 to TRBJ2-3; 12 nucleotides line up with TRBD2. Germline CDR1 LNHDA, CDR2 SQIVND (reference sequence). This CDR3 is built from 16 residues. After removal of 6 bases from V and 3 bases from J, the junction contained 7 bases not matched to a gene. The DNA of the CDR3 is TGTGCCAGTAGGAAAACGACTAGCGGGAGTACAGATACGCAGTATTTT. Its protein product is CASRKTTSGSTDTQYF.

V and J are TRBV15 and TRBJ2-2, with D perhaps TRBD1 (5 bases). This CDR3 has 16 residues. The germline V gene encodes CDR1 LNHNV and CDR2 YYDKDF (reference sequence). V was pared by 0 bases and J by 2 bases, with 10 bases between. CDR3 coding DNA: TGTGCCACCAGCAGAGACTCAGGGCTAAACACCGGGGAGCTGTTTTTT. Translated, it gives CATSRDSGLNTGELFF.

The table lists this clone with a count of one. The CDR3: CSVELAGAGELFF. CDR3 in DNA: TGCAGCGTTGAACTAGCGGGAGCCGGGGAGCTGTTTTTT. The chain carries TRBV29-1 and TRBJ2-2; TRBD2 aligns across 10 bases. After removal of 2 bases from V and 6 bases from J, the junction contained 0 bases not matched to a gene. This CDR3 is built from 13 residues. Germline lookup yields CDR1 SQVTM and CDR2 ANQGSEA.

This clone was seen more than once but under ten times. V is TRBV2 and J is TRBJ1-5; TRBD1 matches 9 bases. Losses at the gene ends were 2 bases for V and 9 bases for J; bases not matched to a gene: 8. Germline CDR1 and CDR2: SNHLY and FYNNEI. The CDR3 consists of 15 residues. CDR3 in DNA: TGTGCCAGCAGTGAAACAGGACAGGGGATCGTGCCCCAGCATTTT. It codes for CASSETGQGIVPQHF.

This clone was seen a handful of times. This chain links TRBV7-9 with TRBJ1-6; TRBD1 matches 7 bases. The V gene's germline CDR1 is SEHNR and CDR2 FQNEAQ (reference sequence). The CDR3 covers 14 residues. The ends lost 5 bases at V and 6 bases at J; junction bases unmatched: 4. The CDR3 DNA follows: TGTGCCAGCAGCGCTGGGACAGCTAATTCACCCCTCCACTTT. It codes for CASSAGTANSPLHF.

The rearrangement joins TRBV14 to TRBJ2-2; 13 positions agree with TRBD2. The germline V gene has CDR1 SGHDN and CDR2 FVKESK. J gave up 4 bases and V 10 bases, and 9 bases lay outside the gene matches. This CDR3 comprises 16 residues. CDR3 sequence (DNA): TGTGCCACCCGTACTAGCGGGGGGGCGGCCACCGGGGAGCTGTTTTTT. Translating gives CATRTSGGAATGELFF.